Given below is one T cell receptor (beta chain) in context. Its target is unknown. The V and J ends lost 7 bases and 6 bases respectively, with 16 bases between them. The CDR3 has 13 residues. The germline CDR1 and CDR2 sequences are ENHRY and SYGVKD. TCRdb passed the reads through MiXCR, listing each CDR3 protein once. This sample carries about 830,000 distinct CDR3 sequences, around a third of them seen once, and the ten largest clones take approximately 13%. The sample is drawn from a study of T cell repertoires in cytomegalovirus infection. Study-wide findings and caveats: People with CMV and the relevant HLA were identified by cumulative public TCR beta family frequency.

This specimen consisted of cultured CD8+ T cells from PBMCs, obtained from culture after CMV antigen stimulation. The chain joins TRBV10-3 to TRBJ2-7; maybe TRBD2 (7 bases). This clonotype was obtained from a human donor in good health (CMV status not recorded). Some clones in this sample may be carry-over from other donors' samples. CDR3 in amino acids: CAITGGPTGEQYF. In nucleotides, the CDR3 is TGTGCCATCACGGGGGGCCCTACGGGCGAGCAGTACTTC.